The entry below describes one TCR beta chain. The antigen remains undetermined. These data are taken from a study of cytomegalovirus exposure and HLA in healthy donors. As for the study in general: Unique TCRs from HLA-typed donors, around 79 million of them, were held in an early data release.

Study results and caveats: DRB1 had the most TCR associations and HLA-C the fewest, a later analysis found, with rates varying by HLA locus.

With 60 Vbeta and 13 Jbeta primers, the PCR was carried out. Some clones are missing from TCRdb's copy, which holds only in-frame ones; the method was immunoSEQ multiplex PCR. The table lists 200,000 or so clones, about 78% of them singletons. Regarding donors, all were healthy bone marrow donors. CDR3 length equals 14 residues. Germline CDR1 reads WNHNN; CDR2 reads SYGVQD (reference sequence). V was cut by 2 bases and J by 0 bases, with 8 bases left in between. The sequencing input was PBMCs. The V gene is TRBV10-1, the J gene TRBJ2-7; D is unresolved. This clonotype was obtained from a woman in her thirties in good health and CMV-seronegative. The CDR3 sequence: CASSEGIDSYEQYF. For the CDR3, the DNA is TGCGCCAGCAGTGAGGGCATTGACTCCTACGAGCAGTACTTC.